Listed below are T cell receptor beta chains from one sample, sequenced in a study of PD-1 blockade in classical Hodgkin lymphoma. The assay was immunoSEQ multiplex PCR, and TCRdb's table has in-frame clones only and misses some. The repertoire has over 14,000 clones, roughly nine tenths of them found once; the top ten carry 5.9%. Sequencing was done on a sample of CD8+ T cells from blood. The receptor source for this set is a human donor with classical Hodgkin lymphoma. CDR3s include the opening cysteine and the closing phenylalanine or tryptophan. Not all rows give a size; the values are once, few, many and, for expanded clones, a class.

J	V	size	CDR3
TRBJ1-1	TRBV19	-	CASSIPTTGENTEAFF
TRBJ1-3	TRBV9	-	CASSVEAGLNTIYF
TRBJ1-1	TRBV6-6	-	CASSYRQGAGTEAFF
TRBJ2-1	TRBV7-9	-	CASSHNRGPSSYNEQFF
TRBJ1-1	TRBV19	-	CASSIRQGTTEAFF
TRBJ1-1	TRBV10-1	-	CASSEGENTEAFF
TRBJ1-2	TRBV6-5	-	CASSYSKSQASYGYTF
TRBJ2-1	TRBV7-3	-	CASSATGDHREQFF
TRBJ2-3	TRBV6-4	-	CASSDGTSGTDTQYF
TRBJ2-7	TRBV5-6	once	CASSLALADYEQYF
TRBJ2-3	TRBV5-1	-	CASSLPDRKSSTDTQYF
TRBJ2-7	TRBV4-1	-	CASSQGAGGYEQYF
TRBJ2-5	TRBV28	few	CASRRRAGGQETQYF
TRBJ2-5	TRBV4-1	-	CASSPRGSQETQYF
TRBJ2-3	TRBV6-4	-	CASSDSASGTQYF
TRBJ2-1	TRBV6-1	-	CASSESPESSYNEQFF
TRBJ1-2	TRBV7-9	-	CASSSGDGSFYGYTF
TRBJ2-3	TRBV15	-	CATSRGQGAWPDTQYF
TRBJ1-4	TRBV4-2	-	CASSQDGPSSKLFF
TRBJ1-4	TRBV6-5	-	CASSHGGATNEKLFF
TRBJ1-2	TRBV2	once	CASRDRDYGYTF
TRBJ1-4	TRBV6-5	-	CASSYRGYEKLFF
TRBJ1-5	TRBV6-4	-	CASSGDSNQPQHF
TRBJ1-3	TRBV5-8	-	CASSARTVSSGNTIYF